Below are 30 T cell receptor beta chains sequenced from a single sample in a study of T cell responses to AZD1222 COVID-19 vaccine. This table comes from immunoSEQ multiplex PCR, and its TCRdb copy is limited to in-frame clones, with some not included. The sample has about 84,000 clones, 85% to 90% seen once. The sequenced sample was peripheral blood, obtained on day 0 of AZD1222 vaccination. The receptors here all came from an adult in good health.

The chain recombines TRBV6-1 with TRBJ2-5, with TRBD2 matching 13 bases. Unmatched junction bases numbered 10, after V lost 2 bases and J lost 4 bases. The CDR3 runs 18 residues. Germline CDR1 MNHNS, CDR2 SASEGT. The CDR3 reads CASSESRTSGSFGETQYF. Here the CDR3 DNA reads TGTGCCAGCAGTGAAAGCAGGACTAGCGGGAGCTTTGGAGAGACCCAGTACTTC.

The chain joins TRBV24-1 to TRBJ2-5; D call uncertain. The CDR3 is made up of 13 amino acids. V was pared by 7 bases and J by 1 base, with 9 bases between. Germline V gene sequence: CDR1 KGHDR, CDR2 SFDVKD. Here the CDR3 reads CATRSSFQETQYF. CDR3 bases: TGTGCCACCAGATCTTCTTTCCAAGAGACCCAGTACTTC.

The V call is TRBV25-1, the J call TRBJ2-7; D is perhaps TRBD1 (6 bases). CDR1 is MGHDK and CDR2 is SYGVNS in the germline V gene. Trimming stripped 8 bases from V and 0 bases from J, with 11 bases between. The CDR3 is made up of 13 amino acids. This CDR3 reads CASLGQSSYEQYF. DNA of the CDR3: TGTGCCAGCCTTGGACAGAGCTCCTACGAGCAGTACTTC.

This clone was counted once. This chain joins TRBV11-2 and TRBJ2-1; 15 nucleotides agree with TRBD2. This CDR3 spans 15 amino acids. CDR1 SGHAT and CDR2 FQNNGV come from the germline V gene. V shed 5 bases and J 8 bases; nucleotides not matched to a gene: 4. The CDR3 nucleotides are TGTGCCAGCAGCCCGGGACTAGCGGGAGGCGATGAGCAGTTCTTC. Its translation is CASSPGLAGGDEQFF.

The chain joins TRBV28 to TRBJ2-5, with 7 bases fitting TRBD1. The CDR3 contains 16 residues. Germline loops: CDR1 MDHEN, CDR2 SYDVKM. After removal of 5 bases from V and 0 bases from J, the junction contained 9 bases not matched to a gene. The CDR3 nucleotides are TGTGCCAGCAGTATGTTGGCCGGGACAGACCAAGAGACCCAGTACTTC. Translating it yields CASSMLAGTDQETQYF.

The chain combines TRBV7-9 with TRBJ2-3; 10 positions match TRBD2. The CDR3 runs 16 residues. Unmatched junction bases numbered 8, after V lost 4 bases and J lost 4 bases. The V gene's germline CDR1 is SEHNR and CDR2 FQNEAQ (reference sequence). This CDR3 is CASSSALAGAPDTQYF. Written as DNA, the CDR3 is TGTGCCAGCAGCTCCGCCCTAGCGGGAGCCCCAGATACGCAGTATTTT.

The chain recombines TRBV2 with TRBJ1-1; TRBD1 might be the D (5 bases). The germline gives CDR1 SNHLY, CDR2 FYNNEI. CDR3 length equals 14 residues. Trimming pared 6 bases from V and 5 bases from J, leaving 16 bases between. The CDR3 region has the DNA TGTGCCAGCAGAGTCGGGACGGGAGAGACTGAAGCTTTCTTT. Its translation is CASRVGTGETEAFF.

The V call is TRBV19, the J call TRBJ2-7; TRBD1 matches at 8 bases. Germline V CDR1 and CDR2: LNHDA, SQIVND (reference sequence). With 2 bases clipped from V and 6 bases from J, the junction kept 3 bases outside the gene matches. The CDR3 is 13 amino acids. CDR3 DNA: TGTGCCAGTAGTATACAGGGGGCGTCCGAGCAGTACTTC. This encodes CASSIQGASEQYF.

The chain couples TRBV6-5 to TRBJ1-3; the D gene is possibly TRBD1 (5 bases). This CDR3 comprises 13 residues. Germline values: CDR1 MNHEY, CDR2 SVGAGI. The V end lost 10 bases, the J end lost 5 bases, and 15 bases lay between the germline ends. CDR3 DNA sequence: TGTGCCACCGGGGACCTTCAGAGAAACACCATATATTTT. The encoded protein is CATGDLQRNTIYF.

This clone was recorded only once. The chain links TRBV13 to TRBJ2-6; D might be TRBD1 (6 bases). This CDR3 has 16 amino acids. Germline V gene data show CDR1 as PRHDT and CDR2 as FYEKMQ (reference sequence). Trimming pared 8 bases from V and 1 base from J, leaving 15 bases between. This chain's CDR3 is CASFNRVPSGANVLTF. Written as DNA, the CDR3 is TGTGCCAGCTTTAACAGGGTCCCATCTGGGGCCAACGTCCTGACTTTC.

This chain joins TRBV10-1 and TRBJ1-4; 8 bases fit TRBD1. Germline trimming cut 4 bases from V and 6 bases from J; bases unmatched to any gene: 4. The CDR3 totals 14 residues. Germline V gene data show CDR1 as WNHNN and CDR2 as SYGVQD (reference sequence). The DNA for the CDR3 is TGCGCCAGCAGTGCGGACAGGGCATATGAAAAACTGTTTTTT. Its protein is CASSADRAYEKLFF.

This clone has more than one count but fewer than ten. This chain connects TRBV28 to TRBJ2-7; TRBD2 might be the D (6 bases). The CDR3 runs 12 residues. The germline V gene encodes CDR1 MDHEN and CDR2 SYDVKM. With 1 base removed from V and 6 bases from J, the gap between germline ends came to 7 bases. The CDR3 sequence: CASSLSGVEQYF. The DNA of the CDR3 is TGTGCCAGCAGTTTATCGGGGGTCGAGCAGTACTTC.

As to this clone: This same CDR3 is encoded by further DNA sequences in the sample. This chain connects TRBV5-1 to TRBJ2-2; the D is unclear. The V end lost 2 bases, the J end lost 1 base, and 6 bases lay between the germline ends. Germline-derived CDR1 and CDR2 are SGHRS and YFSETQ. This CDR3 is built from 14 residues. This chain's CDR3 is CASSFSRNTGELFF. The DNA of the CDR3 is TGCGCCAGCAGCTTTAGTAGGAACACCGGGGAGCTGTTTTTT.

This chain's CDR3 is CASSLVAGIGQPQHF. The CDR3 DNA reads TGTGCCAGCAGCTTAGTAGCGGGTATAGGCCAGCCCCAGCATTTT. This chain joins TRBV7-2 and TRBJ1-5; unclear D gene. The length of the CDR3 is 15 residues. Germline V CDR1 and CDR2: SGHTA, FQGNSA. V lost 1 base to trimming and J lost 7 bases, with 14 bases between them.

CDR3 sequence (DNA): TGTGCCAGCAGTTCGCCAACCTACCAGGCGACGGAAGCTTTCTTT. The encoded protein is CASSSPTYQATEAFF. This rearrangement joins TRBV6-2 or TRBV6-3 to TRBJ1-1; D is ambiguous. V was shortened by 4 bases and J by 8 bases, with 20 bases between the two germline ends. Looked up from germline, CDR1 is MNHEY and CDR2 is SVGEGT. The CDR3 runs to 15 residues.

The rearrangement joins TRBV5-1 to TRBJ2-3; TRBD2 agrees at 9 bases. Germline trimming cut 0 bases from V and 4 bases from J; bases unmatched to any gene: 3. In germline, CDR1 is SGHRS, CDR2 YFSETQ. This CDR3 has 15 residues. The CDR3 DNA reads TGCGCCAGCAGCTTGGAGGCGGGAGGGGCAGATACGCAGTATTTT. The encoded protein is CASSLEAGGADTQYF.

The rearrangement uses TRBV28 and TRBJ1-5; no definite D call. The CDR3 totals 11 residues. The V gene's germline CDR1 is MDHEN and CDR2 SYDVKM. V was clipped by 2 bases and J by 9 bases, with 5 bases between them. The CDR3 sequence is CASSLGWPQHF. As DNA, the CDR3 is TGTGCCAGCAGTTTAGGATGGCCCCAGCATTTT. The full variable domain, in which reference TRBV28 and TRBJ1-5 provide the parts outside the CDR3, is DVKVTQSSRYLVKRTGEKVFLECVQDMDHENMFWYRQDPGLGLRLIYFSYDVKMKEKGDIPEGYSVSREKKERFSLILESASTNQTSMYLCASSLGWPQHFGDGTRLSIL.

The J gene is TRBJ2-7, the V gene TRBV19; TRBD1 agrees at 10 bases. CDR3 length: 15 residues. CDR1 LNHDA and CDR2 SQIVND come from the germline V gene (reference sequence). V lost 3 bases and J lost 4; bases outside the gene matches: 6. The chain's CDR3 is CASSITGTGAYEQYF. As DNA, the CDR3 is TGTGCCAGTAGTATCACCGGGACAGGGGCTTACGAGCAGTACTTC.

The chain combines TRBV7-9 with TRBJ2-1; 13 bases match TRBD2. V trimming: 4 bases; J trimming: 8 bases; junction bases outside the gene matches: 8. The V gene's germline CDR1 is SEHNR and CDR2 FQNEAQ (reference sequence). The CDR3 is 16 residues long. CDR3 residues: CASSSRGLAGSHEQFF. Here the CDR3 DNA reads TGTGCCAGCAGCTCCAGGGGACTAGCGGGATCCCATGAGCAGTTCTTC.

This chain joins TRBV5-4 and TRBJ2-5; 8 bases are a match to TRBD2. The CDR3 is 16 amino acids. V lost 0 bases, J lost 2 bases, and 6 bases stayed unmatched. CDR1 is SGHNT, CDR2 YYREEE, per germline (reference sequence). The chain's CDR3 is CASSLELADVQETQYF. Written as DNA, the CDR3 is TGTGCCAGCAGCTTGGAACTAGCGGATGTTCAAGAGACCCAGTACTTC.

This rearrangement joins TRBV6-4 to TRBJ2-7; the match to TRBD1 covers 8 bases. The CDR3 consists of 16 residues. V lost 0 bases, J lost 7 bases, and 11 bases stayed unmatched. Germline CDR1 and CDR2: MRHNA and SNTAGT. CDR3 amino acids: CASSDSSRQGPWEQYF. In DNA form, the CDR3 reads TGTGCCAGCAGTGACTCTTCGAGACAGGGGCCTTGGGAGCAGTACTTC.

The chain uses TRBV28 and TRBJ2-5; D perhaps matches TRBD2 (5 bases). Germline values: CDR1 MDHEN, CDR2 SYDVKM. The CDR3 loop spans 14 amino acids. Trimming removed 4 bases at V and 0 bases at J, with 9 bases between. The CDR3: CASSSLAHQETQYF. The CDR3 DNA follows: TGTGCCAGCAGTTCGCTAGCCCACCAAGAGACCCAGTACTTC.

V is TRBV11-2 and J is TRBJ1-6; 9 nucleotides align to TRBD1. V dropped 3 bases and J dropped 7; count of bases not matched to a gene: 13. Germline lookup yields CDR1 SGHAT and CDR2 FQNNGV. CDR3 length equals 18 residues. The CDR3, as DNA: TGTGCCAGCAGCTTCTTATCGATTACAGGGGGCGCAAATTCACCCCTCCACTTT. This codes for CASSFLSITGGANSPLHF.

V gene TRBV2 combines with J gene TRBJ2-3; D could derive from TRBD1 or TRBD2 (5 bases each). The CDR3 loop spans 17 amino acids. Trimming left V 4 bases short and J 2 bases short, with 19 bases between. Per the germline V gene, CDR1 is SNHLY and CDR2 is FYNNEI. Written as DNA, the CDR3 is TGTGCCAGCAGTGGTTTCGGGACCTCTATATCCACAGATACGCAGTATTTT. Amino acids: CASSGFGTSISTDTQYF.

The chain joins TRBV18 to TRBJ1-4; maybe TRBD1 (5 bases). Germline values: CDR1 KGHSH, CDR2 LQKENI. The CDR3 extends over 15 amino acids. V was shortened by 2 bases and J by 7 bases, with 14 bases between the two germline ends. This CDR3 reads CASSPRGQGGEKLFF. Written as DNA, the CDR3 is TGTGCCAGCTCACCAAGAGGGCAGGGAGGTGAAAAACTGTTTTTT.

The V and J genes are TRBV6-4 and TRBJ2-7; 8 bases agree with TRBD2. CDR3 length equals 18 residues. Per germline, CDR1 MRHNA and CDR2 SNTAGT. The V and J ends lost 2 bases and 2 bases, in that order; junction bases with no gene match: 14. In DNA form, the CDR3 reads TGTGCCAGCAGTGACGTGGCTAGCGGGCCGCCCTTGACCTACGAGCAGTACTTC. Translation: CASSDVASGPPLTYEQYF.

The chain employs TRBV11-2 and TRBJ2-2; 7 nucleotides line up with TRBD2. V lost 2 bases and J lost 7; bases outside the gene matches: 10. This CDR3 is 16 amino acids long. The V gene's germline CDR1 is SGHAT and CDR2 FQNNGV. The CDR3 DNA is TGTGCCAGCAGCTTATTTGGGGGAGGGACCCACGGGGAGCTGTTTTTT. This gives the protein CASSLFGGGTHGELFF.

The chain recombines TRBV5-1 with TRBJ2-5, with D tentatively TRBD1 or TRBD2 (5 bases each). Trimming shortened V by 2 bases and J by 4 bases, and 15 bases separated the two germline ends. This CDR3 spans 15 amino acids. The germline V gene encodes CDR1 SGHRS and CDR2 YFSETQ. CDR3 loop: CASSLTGTRGETQYF. The CDR3 DNA is TGCGCCAGCAGCTTAACCGGGACCCGGGGAGAGACCCAGTACTTC.

The chain joins TRBV12-3 or TRBV12-4 to TRBJ2-2, with a weak D call TRBD1 (6 bases). V was cut by 6 bases and J by 5 bases, with 10 bases left in between. CDR3 length equals 13 residues. DNA of the CDR3: TGTGCCAGCAGCTGGGGGCGGACCGGGGAGCTGTTTTTT. It encodes CASSWGRTGELFF.

This chain joins TRBV18 and TRBJ2-4; D possibly matches TRBD1 or TRBD2 (5 bases each). The CDR3 spans 15 residues. Trimming removed 1 base at V and 5 bases at J, with 12 bases between. Germline CDR1 reads KGHSH; CDR2 reads LQKENI. In nucleotides, the CDR3 is TGTGCCAGCTCACCACTCACGGGGCAGCAAAACATTCAGTACTTC. Translated: CASSPLTGQQNIQYF.